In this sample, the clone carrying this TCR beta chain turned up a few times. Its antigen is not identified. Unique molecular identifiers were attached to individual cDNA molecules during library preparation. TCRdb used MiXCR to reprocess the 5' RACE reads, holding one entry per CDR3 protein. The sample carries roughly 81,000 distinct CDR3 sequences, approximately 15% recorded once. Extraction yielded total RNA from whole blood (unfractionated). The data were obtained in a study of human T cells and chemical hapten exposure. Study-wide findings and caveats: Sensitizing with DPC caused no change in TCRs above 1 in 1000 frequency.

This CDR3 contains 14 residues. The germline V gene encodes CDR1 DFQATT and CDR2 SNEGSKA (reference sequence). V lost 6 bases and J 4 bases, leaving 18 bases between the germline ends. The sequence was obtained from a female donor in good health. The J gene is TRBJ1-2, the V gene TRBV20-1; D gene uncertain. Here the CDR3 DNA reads TGCAGTGCCCCAGATCATTTGGCGGGCTATGGCTACACCTTC. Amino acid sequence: CSAPDHLAGYGYTF.